The rows below give T cell receptor beta chains drawn from one sample of a study of T cell responses to AZD1222 COVID-19 vaccine. Method: immunoSEQ multiplex PCR; TCRdb's copy keeps in-frame clones and lacks some. Of 100,000 or so clones detected, roughly 82% appear once; the ten largest clones hold approximately 5%. This specimen consisted of peripheral blood, obtained on day 0 of AZD1222 vaccination. These receptors all come from an adult in good health. CDR3s leave out the opening cysteine and the closing phenylalanine or tryptophan.

V	CDR3
TRBV19	ASSRSGGTEAF
TRBV5-1	ASSLDPITYGYT
TRBV19	ASSTRAGNTIY
TRBV15	ATSRDREETQY
TRBV4-2	ASSQVRGFEAF
TRBV5-4	ASSLRSSYNEQF
TRBV6-6	ASSYGPAAPYEQY
TRBV7-2	ASSPRNGQEAF
TRBV5-4	ASSSYRGTATNEKLF
TRBV19	ASSTIAGSKYEQF
TRBV4-2	ASSQDRGQGNQPQH
TRBV18	ASSPGTSITDTQY
TRBV5-4	ASSLSGGGQGYEKLF
TRBV28	ASSMGQGFRNYGYT
TRBV29-1	SVGPGAMGTQY
TRBV27	ASSFLSDRLYGYT
TRBV7-2	ASSFGLARSTDTQY
TRBV14	ASSQKNQGGYT
TRBV10-2	ASSERVAGGISFSETQY
TRBV27	ASNTRTGLGYGYT
TRBV6-1	ASSEAPIYEQY
TRBV12-3/TRBV12-4	ASSWVGQTEAF
TRBV4-3	ASSQESGGAYNEQF
TRBV7-6	ASSPLTRSYEQY
TRBV6-1	ASSEMGKNSPLH
TRBV7-9	ASSQDILDGYT
TRBV19	ASSISWGQFYEQY
TRBV5-6	ASGPRERYNYYGYT
TRBV12-3/TRBV12-4	ASSSRTGAIQY
TRBV4-3	ASSQATGGSEKLF
TRBV5-6	ASSLVRDRGLNTGELF
TRBV7-8	ASSFGWGSEAF
TRBV23-1	ARRRGPNQPQH
TRBV7-8	ASSSNTGSYNSPLH
TRBV11-2	ASSLINSPLH
TRBV6-2/TRBV6-3	ASSYPHLSTEAF
TRBV10-3	AISQGGPYEQY
TRBV19	ASSIVRQGLYGYT
TRBV7-6	ASSRSSGTGNYEQY
TRBV5-1	ASRRLTGPNTEAF
TRBV28	ASSLRRTKRNQPQH
TRBV27	ASSRSGTVNYGYT
TRBV7-2	ASSSSRDNEQF
TRBV29-1	SVVRSQTSSTDTQY
TRBV7-9	ASSPRETGSLH
TRBV7-9	ASSFGTGGGTGELF
TRBV29-1	SVKGPNTEAF
TRBV5-4	ASSLTGTEAF
TRBV6-1	AGSPDNYGYT
TRBV12-3/TRBV12-4	ASSPCQIPSAF
TRBV19	ASRPGTGANYGYT
TRBV7-9	ASSPGNVRSEQY
TRBV6-2/TRBV6-3	ASNPPGPSLYNEQF
TRBV19	ASKGQPYGYT
TRBV11-3	ASSLSTDTQY